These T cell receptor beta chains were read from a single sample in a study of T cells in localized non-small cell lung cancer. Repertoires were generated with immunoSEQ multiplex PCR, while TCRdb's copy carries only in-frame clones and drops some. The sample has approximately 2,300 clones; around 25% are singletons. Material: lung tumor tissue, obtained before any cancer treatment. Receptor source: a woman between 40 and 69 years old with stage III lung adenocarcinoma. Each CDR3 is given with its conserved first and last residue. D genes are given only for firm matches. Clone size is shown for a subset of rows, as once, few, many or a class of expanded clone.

cdr3_nt: TGTGCCAGCAGTCCCCGAGGGTCCGGGACAGGGATCTATGGCTACACCTTC
cdr3_aa: CASSPRGSGTGIYGYTF
d_call: TRBD1
j_call: TRBJ1-2
clone_size: medium-sized
v_call: TRBV6-8

cdr3_nt: TGTGCCAGTAGTATCAGCAGCGCCAACAAAGAGACCCAGTACTTC
cdr3_aa: CASSISSANKETQYF
d_call: -
j_call: TRBJ2-5
clone_size: few
v_call: TRBV19

cdr3_nt: TGTGCTAGTGGGACTAGCGGGGGGGAGCAGTACTTC
cdr3_aa: CASGTSGGEQYF
d_call: TRBD2
j_call: TRBJ2-7
clone_size: -
v_call: TRBV12-5

cdr3_nt: TGTGCCAGCAGCCCTGCAGGGAGCATCTATGGCTACACCTTC
cdr3_aa: CASSPAGSIYGYTF
d_call: -
j_call: TRBJ1-2
clone_size: -
v_call: TRBV11-3

cdr3_nt: TGTGCCTGGAGTGTATTGGTGGGCTACGAGCAGTACTTC
cdr3_aa: CAWSVLVGYEQYF
d_call: -
j_call: TRBJ2-7
clone_size: few
v_call: TRBV30

cdr3_nt: TGTGCCAGCTCACCACCGAGTTCGGGGGTGCCCCCGTTCTTC
cdr3_aa: CASSPPSSGVPPFF
d_call: -
j_call: TRBJ2-1
clone_size: large
v_call: TRBV18

cdr3_nt: TGCGCCAGCAGCTTCGGGGGACGCACAGATACGCAGTATTTT
cdr3_aa: CASSFGGRTDTQYF
d_call: -
j_call: TRBJ2-3
clone_size: few
v_call: TRBV5-1

cdr3_nt: TGTGCCAGCAGTTTCCTTTCCTCCGGGACAGAGAACAATGAGCAGTTCTTC
cdr3_aa: CASSFLSSGTENNEQFF
d_call: TRBD1
j_call: TRBJ2-1
clone_size: few
v_call: TRBV6-8

cdr3_nt: TGTGCCAGCACCGCGGACGGAGTTTCAGGGGCCAACGTCCTGACTTTC
cdr3_aa: CASTADGVSGANVLTF
d_call: -
j_call: TRBJ2-6
clone_size: -
v_call: TRBV9

cdr3_nt: TGTGCAAGTCGCTTAGCGGAGCGGTACAATGAGCAGTTCTTC
cdr3_aa: CASRLAERYNEQFF
d_call: -
j_call: TRBJ2-1
clone_size: -
v_call: TRBV12-2

cdr3_nt: TGTGCCAGCAGCGTAGAGGACAGCTCCTACGAGCAGTACTTC
cdr3_aa: CASSVEDSSYEQYF
d_call: -
j_call: TRBJ2-7
clone_size: -
v_call: TRBV9

cdr3_nt: TGTGCCAGTAGTATGACAGGAGGGGCATTATACGGCTACACCTTC
cdr3_aa: CASSMTGGALYGYTF
d_call: -
j_call: TRBJ1-2
clone_size: -
v_call: TRBV19

cdr3_nt: TGTGCCAGCACTCCGGGGGCGGTCAACAGCTACACCTTC
cdr3_aa: CASTPGAVNSYTF
d_call: -
j_call: TRBJ1-2
clone_size: medium-sized
v_call: TRBV9

cdr3_nt: TGTGCCAGCTCACCACCGAACGGCAGGAGATATGGCTACACCTTC
cdr3_aa: CASSPPNGRRYGYTF
d_call: -
j_call: TRBJ1-2
clone_size: -
v_call: TRBV18

cdr3_nt: TGTGCCAGCAGGCAGGTGAACTACGAGCAGTACTTC
cdr3_aa: CASRQVNYEQYF
d_call: -
j_call: TRBJ2-7
clone_size: -
v_call: TRBV28

cdr3_nt: TGCGCCAGCAGCTTATCCCTCGGGAGGGTAGCCAAAAACATTCAGTACTTC
cdr3_aa: CASSLSLGRVAKNIQYF
d_call: TRBD2
j_call: TRBJ2-4
clone_size: few
v_call: TRBV5-1

cdr3_nt: TGTGCCAGCAGCTTAGTTCGACTCTCTGGAAACACCATATATTTT
cdr3_aa: CASSLVRLSGNTIYF
d_call: -
j_call: TRBJ1-3
clone_size: medium-sized
v_call: TRBV11-3

cdr3_nt: TGTGCCAGCTCACCCCAGGGAGGGCTGGCTACCTTC
cdr3_aa: CASSPQGGLATF
d_call: -
j_call: TRBJ1-2
clone_size: few
v_call: TRBV18

cdr3_nt: TGTGCCACCGATTCGGGGCTGGACACCGGGGAGCTGTTTTTT
cdr3_aa: CATDSGLDTGELFF
d_call: -
j_call: TRBJ2-2
clone_size: -
v_call: TRBV14

cdr3_nt: TGTGCCAGCAGCCAATGGCTGAGCTCTGGAAACACCATATATTTT
cdr3_aa: CASSQWLSSGNTIYF
d_call: -
j_call: TRBJ1-3
clone_size: few
v_call: TRBV9

cdr3_nt: TGTGCCAGTAGTGCCTCTACAGGGGCCGTGTTGGACAATGAGCAGTTCTTC
cdr3_aa: CASSASTGAVLDNEQFF
d_call: TRBD1
j_call: TRBJ2-1
clone_size: few
v_call: TRBV19

cdr3_nt: TGTGCCAGCAGTTTCGTTGCGGGGACAGATACGCAGTATTTT
cdr3_aa: CASSFVAGTDTQYF
d_call: -
j_call: TRBJ2-3
clone_size: -
v_call: TRBV28

cdr3_nt: TGCAGCGTTGAAGTAAGTGGCACTGAAGCTTTCTTT
cdr3_aa: CSVEVSGTEAFF
d_call: -
j_call: TRBJ1-1
clone_size: -
v_call: TRBV29-1

cdr3_nt: TGTGCCAGCTCACCGACAGGGATGAACACCGGGGAGCTGTTTTTT
cdr3_aa: CASSPTGMNTGELFF
d_call: TRBD1
j_call: TRBJ2-2
clone_size: once
v_call: TRBV18

cdr3_nt: TGTGCCAGCAGTGCAAGGGGGGGAAGCTCCTACAATGAGCAGTTCTTC
cdr3_aa: CASSARGGSSYNEQFF
d_call: -
j_call: TRBJ2-1
clone_size: -
v_call: TRBV6-8

cdr3_nt: TGTGCCAGCACGACAGAGAACACTGAAGCTTTCTTT
cdr3_aa: CASTTENTEAFF
d_call: -
j_call: TRBJ1-1
clone_size: few
v_call: TRBV6-8